Each of the 29 T cell receptor beta chains below was sequenced from the same sample in a study of regulatory T cells in long-lasting Graves disease. In building TCR beta libraries, iRepertoire HTBI primers were used together with Arm-PCR of CDR3 regions. MiXCR, applied by TCRdb to the multiplex PCR reads, yields one record per CDR3 protein. Counted here are over 350,000 distinct CDR3 sequences, 15% occurring once; the ten biggest clones make up under 9%. The time point was: newly diagnosed GD, antithyroid drugs for less than 3 months. From RNA extracted from PBMCs, the TCR library was made. This sample was shared with a second study, whose subject was T cells in Graves' hyperthyroidism and ophthalmopathy.

Source: peripheral blood mononuclear cells (PBMCs), taken at new diagnosis, from a patient treated with antithyroid drugs. The source is a woman between 40 and 55 years old with Graves disease.

The CDR3 DNA sequence: TGTGCCAGCAGTTCCAAGGGCGGGGCCAGGAATCAGCCCCAGCATTTT. This codes for CASSSKGGARNQPQHF. The chain combines TRBV6-5 with TRBJ1-5; TRBD1 is a possible D gene (5 bases). Germline V gene sequence: CDR1 MNHEY, CDR2 SVGAGI. The CDR3 runs to 16 residues. The V gene lost 4 bases and the J gene lost 4 bases, with 17 bases spanning the gap.

This clonotype was seen at least ten times. The chain has TRBV10-2 and TRBJ2-2; 8 nucleotides agree with TRBD2. The CDR3 loop spans 15 amino acids. V shed 8 bases, J shed 1 base, and the junction held 6 bases outside the gene matches. Germline values: CDR1 WSHSY, CDR2 SAAADI. DNA for the CDR3: TGCGCCAGCGATAGGGCGGGAGGGAACACCGGGGAGCTGTTTTTT. It is translated as CASDRAGGNTGELFF.

This clonotype was observed a few times. The J gene is TRBJ2-5, the V gene TRBV7-7, with 10 nucleotides matching TRBD1. CDR3 length: 13 residues. From germline, CDR1 is SSHAT and CDR2 FNYEAQ (reference sequence). DNA for the CDR3: TGTGCTAGCGGCCCGGGACAGGGGGAGACCCAGTACTTC. This codes for CASGPGQGETQYF.

In DNA form, the CDR3 reads TGCAGTGCTAGAGATCGAAGGAAGACGAGCACAGATACGCAGTATTTT. Its protein product is CSARDRRKTSTDTQYF. The chain joins TRBV20-1 to TRBJ2-3, with D hard to call. With 0 bases removed from V and 0 bases from J, the gap between germline ends came to 13 bases. In germline, CDR1 is DFQATT, CDR2 SNEGSKA (reference sequence). CDR3 length: 16 amino acids.

Many counts were recorded for this clonotype. The rearrangement joins TRBV20-1 to TRBJ1-5; D is unclear. V lost 3 bases and J 0 bases, leaving 12 bases between the germline ends. Germline V gives CDR1 DFQATT, CDR2 SNEGSKA (reference sequence). The CDR3 loop spans 15 amino acids. CDR3 sequence reads: CSASGWGISNQPQHF. DNA for the CDR3: TGCAGTGCTAGCGGGTGGGGTATTAGCAATCAGCCCCAGCATTTT.

This clonotype was found a few times. This chain connects TRBV19 to TRBJ2-1; 11 positions agree with TRBD2. CDR1 is LNHDA and CDR2 is SQIVND in the germline V gene (reference sequence). The V segment lost 4 bases and the J segment 5 bases; nucleotides outside the gene matches: 4. The CDR3 extends over 15 amino acids. DNA of the CDR3: TGTGCCAGTAGTAGTCTAGCGGGAGGCCACAATGAGCAGTTCTTC. Translation: CASSSLAGGHNEQFF.

This clonotype was observed at least ten times. The J gene is TRBJ2-7, the V gene TRBV28; 14 bases line up with TRBD2. The V gene's germline CDR1 is MDHEN and CDR2 SYDVKM. CDR3 length equals 18 residues. With V trimmed by 1 base and J by 0 bases, 5 bases remained unmatched. This CDR3 reads CASSLLGTSGRSSYEQYF. CDR3 sequence (DNA): TGTGCCAGCAGTTTATTAGGGACTAGCGGGAGAAGCTCCTACGAGCAGTACTTC.

There are many counts of this clonotype. The rearrangement links TRBV5-1 to TRBJ2-3; D perhaps matches TRBD2 (5 bases). This CDR3 is built from 15 residues. Germline values: CDR1 SGHRS, CDR2 YFSETQ. Trimming took off 4 bases at V and 0 bases at J, with 12 bases between the two ends. The CDR3 coding sequence is TGCGCCAGCAGCCCCTATCGCGGGAGCACAGATACGCAGTATTTT. Translating it yields CASSPYRGSTDTQYF. Full variable domain (missing parts from reference TRBV5-1 and TRBJ2-3): KAGVTQTPRYLIKTRGQQVTLSCSPISGHRSVSWYQQTPGQGLQFLFEYFSETQRNKGNFPGRFSGRQFSNSRSEMNVSTLELGDSALYLCASSPYRGSTDTQYFGPGTRLTVL.

The chain is built from TRBV20-1 and TRBJ2-3; D gene ambiguous. V was shortened by 6 bases and J by 6 bases, with 19 bases between the two germline ends. In germline, CDR1 is DFQATT, CDR2 SNEGSKA (reference sequence). This CDR3 region has 14 residues. CDR3 sequence: CSASPPLVGDTQYF. The CDR3 nucleotides read TGCAGTGCCTCCCCCCCGCTAGTTGGGGATACGCAGTATTTT.

The chain links TRBV12-3 or TRBV12-4 to TRBJ2-1, with D unresolved. Deletions cut 4 bases from V and 6 bases from J, with 13 bases between. The CDR3 extends over 14 amino acids. This chain's CDR3 is CASSYSYRRNEQFF. CDR3 nucleotides: TGTGCCAGCAGTTACTCGTACAGACGCAATGAGCAGTTCTTC.

On this clonotype: A far more abundant clone sits one base away, making this likely a read error. This chain joins TRBV28 and TRBJ2-5, with D tentatively TRBD1 (5 bases). Germline CDR1 reads MDHEN; CDR2 reads SYDVKM. V gave up 2 bases and J gave up 3 bases, with 7 bases separating them. This CDR3 spans 13 amino acids. CDR3 residues: CASSLIGEETQYF. The DNA for the CDR3 is TGTGCCAGCAGTTTAATAGGGGAAGAGACCCAGTACTTC.

In this sample, this clonotype turned up many times. This chain connects TRBV28 to TRBJ1-2; no reliable D call. Germline V gene lookup returns CDR1 MDHEN and CDR2 SYDVKM. The V and J ends lost 2 bases and 4 bases respectively, with 11 bases between them. CDR3 length equals 14 residues. The CDR3, as DNA: TGTGCCAGCAGTTTAACCCCCCTTACCTATGGCTACACCTTC. It encodes CASSLTPLTYGYTF.

There are many counts of this clonotype. The V call is TRBV20-1, the J call TRBJ2-2; TRBD2 aligns across 15 bases. The germline gives CDR1 DFQATT, CDR2 SNEGSKA (reference sequence). The length of the CDR3 is 16 residues. Germline trimming cut 3 bases from V and 1 base from J; bases unmatched to any gene: 0. CDR3 in amino acids: CSARGLAGGNTGELFF. The CDR3 nucleotides are TGCAGTGCTAGGGGACTAGCGGGAGGGAACACCGGGGAGCTGTTTTTT.

This clonotype was observed at least ten times. The chain carries TRBV20-1 and TRBJ2-1; TRBD2 agrees at 8 bases. Germline loops: CDR1 DFQATT, CDR2 SNEGSKA (reference sequence). CDR3 size: 16 residues. V trimming: 4 bases; J trimming: 8 bases; junction bases outside the gene matches: 16. The CDR3 region is CSATPPQRERGDEQFF. CDR3 DNA sequence: TGCAGTGCTACACCCCCCCAGCGGGAGAGAGGCGATGAGCAGTTCTTC.

This chain uses TRBV10-3 with TRBJ2-7; D not resolved. The CDR3 loop spans 13 amino acids. CDR1 ENHRY and CDR2 SYGVKD come from the germline V gene. The V gene lost 8 bases and the J gene lost 0 bases, with 11 bases spanning the gap. CDR3 sequence reads: CAIRRYSSYEQYF. The CDR3 coding sequence is TGTGCCATCCGCCGGTACAGCTCCTACGAGCAGTACTTC.

This clonotype was seen at least ten times. The rearrangement joins TRBV12-3 or TRBV12-4 to TRBJ2-1, with TRBD2 matching over 12 bases. Trimming took 6 bases from V and 0 from J; bases not matched to a gene: 15. The length of the CDR3 is 20 residues. CDR3 sequence reads: CASRRSSGRAEGSSYNEQFF. CDR3 nucleotide sequence: TGTGCCAGCAGGCGCTCTAGCGGGAGGGCCGAGGGGAGCTCCTACAATGAGCAGTTCTTC.

At least ten counts were recorded for this clonotype. The chain has TRBV28 and TRBJ1-5; D uncertain. Germline V CDR1 and CDR2: MDHEN, SYDVKM. The CDR3 loop spans 17 amino acids. The V end lost 4 bases, the J end lost 0 bases, and 16 bases lay between the germline ends. CDR3: CASSSPGRTYSNQPQHF. DNA for the CDR3: TGTGCCAGCAGTTCTCCGGGAAGGACCTATAGCAATCAGCCCCAGCATTTT.

Many counts were recorded for this clonotype. The rearrangement uses TRBV11-3 and TRBJ2-2; D perhaps matches TRBD1 (5 bases). Germline-derived CDR1 and CDR2 are SGHNT and YENEEA. The CDR3 contains 17 residues. V dropped 5 bases and J dropped 3 bases, with 19 bases sitting between them. The DNA of the CDR3 is TGTGCCAGCAGCCCCCGTGTGTGGGGCTCGGACACCGGGGAGCTGTTTTTT. The encoded protein is CASSPRVWGSDTGELFF.

This chain joins TRBV6-2 or TRBV6-3 and TRBJ1-2, with D perhaps TRBD1 (5 bases). The CDR3 is made up of 13 amino acids. V shed 3 bases and J shed 3 bases, with 8 bases lying between them. Germline V gene lookup returns CDR1 MNHEY and CDR2 SVGEGT. The CDR3 nucleotides are TGTGCCAGCAGTTATACAGGTCACTATGGCTACACCTTC. It yields the protein CASSYTGHYGYTF.

This clonotype was detected a few times. V gene TRBV28 combines with J gene TRBJ2-5, with D perhaps TRBD2 (7 bases). This CDR3 has 15 residues. Germline V gene data show CDR1 as MDHEN and CDR2 as SYDVKM. Trimming left V 4 bases short and J 5 bases short, with 17 bases between. The CDR3 spells CASSSRGGGRETQYF. The CDR3 DNA reads TGTGCCAGCAGTTCTAGGGGGGGGGGTCGGGAGACCCAGTACTTC.

This clonotype has a count of ten or more. J is TRBJ2-7 and V is TRBV18; D unclear. V shed 3 bases and J shed 0 bases, with 12 bases lying between them. The CDR3 is made up of 15 amino acids. Germline V gives CDR1 KGHSH, CDR2 LQKENI. This CDR3 is CASSPERLASYEQYF. CDR3 bases: TGTGCCAGCTCACCCGAAAGGTTGGCCTCCTACGAGCAGTACTTC.

In this sample, this clonotype turned up many times. The genes are TRBV11-2 and TRBJ2-5; the match to TRBD2 covers 9 bases. After removal of 5 bases from V and 0 bases from J, the junction contained 4 bases not matched to a gene. This CDR3 comprises 15 residues. The germline gives CDR1 SGHAT, CDR2 FQNNGV. CDR3 residues: CASSPSGTHQETQYF. CDR3 DNA sequence: TGTGCCAGCAGCCCTAGCGGGACCCACCAAGAGACCCAGTACTTC.

The V gene is TRBV6-1, the J gene TRBJ2-6; D is unclear. Germline CDR1 reads MNHNS; CDR2 reads SASEGT. The CDR3 is 15 amino acids. Trimming stripped 6 bases from V and 0 bases from J, with 9 bases between. The CDR3: CASSQPSSGANVLTF. The DNA of the CDR3 is TGTGCCAGCAGCCAGCCCAGCTCTGGGGCCAACGTCCTGACTTTC.

This clonotype was seen more than once but under ten times. The chain carries TRBV20-1 and TRBJ2-3; D is unresolved. V lost 6 bases and J lost 3, with 4 bases in between. CDR1 DFQATT and CDR2 SNEGSKA come from the germline V gene (reference sequence). There are 10 residues in the CDR3. The CDR3 DNA sequence: TGCAGTGCACAGACAGATACGCAGTATTTT. Protein product: CSAQTDTQYF.

This clonotype was observed a few times. The chain recombines TRBV18 with TRBJ2-1; 7 positions match TRBD1. Germline CDR1 and CDR2: KGHSH and LQKENI. The CDR3 spans 13 residues. After removal of 0 bases from V and 14 bases from J, the junction contained 7 bases not matched to a gene. This chain's CDR3 is CASSPPQGVNEFF. DNA for the CDR3: TGTGCCAGCTCACCACCTCAGGGGGTTAATGAGTTCTTC.

This clonotype was counted at least ten times. The chain carries TRBV12-3 or TRBV12-4 and TRBJ2-3, with D maybe TRBD2 (6 bases). This CDR3 spans 17 amino acids. Trimming pared 4 bases from V and 1 base from J, leaving 18 bases between. The CDR3 DNA reads TGTGCCAGCAGTTCCGGGAGTGTGGGGTCCGGCACAGATACGCAGTATTTT. This encodes CASSSGSVGSGTDTQYF.

CDR3 amino acids: CASSMRPGNGELFF. The CDR3 coding sequence is TGTGCCAGTAGTATGCGACCGGGAAACGGGGAGCTGTTTTTT. The chain employs TRBV19 and TRBJ2-2; tentatively, D is TRBD2 (5 bases). CDR3 length: 14 residues. CDR1 is LNHDA and CDR2 is SQIVND in the germline V gene (reference sequence). Deletions cut 3 bases from V and 7 bases from J, with 12 bases between.

This clonotype was observed a few times. Here the CDR3 reads CASIGTMNTEAFF. The CDR3 DNA is TGTGCCAGCATTGGGACCATGAACACTGAAGCTTTCTTT. This sequence joins TRBV28 and TRBJ1-1; D possibly corresponds to TRBD1 (5 bases). CDR3 length: 13 residues. CDR1 and CDR2 (germline): MDHEN, SYDVKM. The ends were cut back, 7 bases at V and 0 bases at J, with 9 bases in the middle.

This clonotype was seen at least ten times. The rearrangement links TRBV28 to TRBJ2-7, with TRBD2 matching over 9 bases. This CDR3 region has 15 residues. V lost 6 bases to trimming and J lost 9 bases; unmatched junction nucleotides: 15. Germline assignment: CDR1 MDHEN and CDR2 SYDVKM. CDR3 sequence reads: CASSPLAGGPPVQYF. The DNA of the CDR3 is TGTGCCAGCAGCCCCCTGGCGGGAGGGCCCCCGGTGCAGTACTTC.